This is a list of T cell receptor beta chains from one sample in a study of T cells in Graves' hyperthyroidism and ophthalmopathy. TCRdb redid the calling of the multiplex PCR reads with MiXCR, one entry per CDR3 protein. This table holds hundreds of thousands of distinct CDR3 sequences, 14% found once. Input material: blood. The origin of the receptors is a woman aged 25 to 45 with Graves' hyperthyroidism that later progressed to Graves' ophthalmopathy. Both conserved end residues are part of each CDR3. The D gene is left open where the match is weak. Only some rows state a clone size, as once, few, many or a class for expanded clones.

TRBV6-2/TRBV6-3	.	few	TRBJ1-5	CASSYSSRGGNQPQHF	TGTGCCAGCAGTTACTCCTCGAGAGGCGGGAATCAGCCCCAGCATTTT
TRBV10-1	.	few	TRBJ2-1	CASSGDYPGTAGNEQFF	TGCGCCAGCAGTGGTGACTACCCGGGGACGGCCGGCAATGAGCAGTTCTTC
TRBV5-4	.	many	TRBJ2-3	CASSLDEVDTQYF	TGTGCCAGCAGCTTGGACGAGGTAGATACGCAGTATTTT
TRBV25-1	.	.	TRBJ1-2	CASSEAGQYYGYTF	TGTGCCAGCAGTGAAGCCGGGCAGTACTATGGCTACACCTTC
TRBV28	TRBD1	many	TRBJ2-7	CASIQGASVYEQYF	TGTGCCAGCATTCAGGGGGCTAGCGTCTACGAGCAGTACTTC
TRBV20-1	.	few	TRBJ1-3	CSALPPGNTIYF	TGCAGTGCTCTACCCCCCGGAAACACCATATATTTT
TRBV4-1	.	.	TRBJ2-1	CASSQDSGLGGNEQFF	TGCGCCAGCAGCCAAGATTCCGGACTAGGGGGAAATGAGCAGTTCTTC
TRBV19	TRBD1	.	TRBJ2-5	CAGTEGETQYF	TGTGCAGGGACAGAGGGTGAGACCCAGTACTTC
TRBV28	.	.	TRBJ2-2	CASSSPLGDTGELFF	TGTGCCAGCAGTTCGCCACTGGGCGACACCGGGGAGCTGTTTTTT
TRBV12-3/TRBV12-4	TRBD1	many	TRBJ2-5	CASSPTGGETQYF	TGTGCCAGCAGCCCGACAGGGGGAGAGACCCAGTACTTC
TRBV2	.	many	TRBJ2-7	CASSDRDGSIHKQQYF	TGTGCCAGCAGTGACCGGGACGGCAGCATACATAAACAGCAGTACTTC
TRBV7-2	.	.	TRBJ1-3	CASSFGTTGNTIYF	TGTGCCAGCAGCTTCGGGACAACCGGAAACACCATATATTTT
TRBV9	.	.	TRBJ2-2	CASSVTSHLNTGELFF	TGTGCCAGCAGCGTAACCTCCCATTTGAACACCGGGGAGCTGTTTTTT
TRBV5-1	.	.	TRBJ1-6	CASKTGTTSNSPLHF	TGCGCCAGCAAGACGGGGACCACCTCTAATTCACCCCTCCACTTT
TRBV6-5	.	.	TRBJ1-2	CASSYSWGNYGYTF	TGTGCCAGCAGTTACTCTTGGGGAAACTATGGCTACACCTTC
TRBV24-1	TRBD2	many	TRBJ2-1	CATSDGTSGSNEQFF	TGTGCCACCTCAGATGGGACTAGCGGGAGTAATGAGCAGTTCTTC
TRBV6-2/TRBV6-3	.	many	TRBJ1-6	CASSYIEGSLRWDSPLHF	TGTGCCAGCAGTTACATCGAGGGGTCGCTGCGTTGGGATTCACCCCTCCACTTT
TRBV7-2	TRBD2	many	TRBJ2-4	CASSLGAGVAKNIQYF	TGTGCCAGCAGCCTAGGAGCGGGAGTAGCCAAAAACATTCAGTACTTC
TRBV6-2/TRBV6-3	TRBD1	.	TRBJ2-1	CASSYDRGDSEQFF	TGTGCCAGCAGTTACGACAGGGGGGACAGTGAGCAGTTCTTC
TRBV28	.	many	TRBJ2-7	CASRAPRNFGGEQYF	TGTGCCAGCAGGGCCCCTCGGAACTTTGGTGGCGAGCAGTACTTC
TRBV2	TRBD2	many	TRBJ2-7	CASAGLAGGQGEQYF	TGTGCCAGCGCCGGACTAGCGGGAGGGCAGGGAGAGCAGTACTTC
TRBV4-1	.	.	TRBJ2-2	CASSQEVGAGATGELFF	TGCGCCAGCAGCCAAGAAGTTGGAGCAGGGGCCACCGGGGAGCTGTTTTTT
TRBV5-8	TRBD1	.	TRBJ1-1	CASRTRDRVGAEAFF	TGTGCCAGCAGAACGCGGGACAGGGTGGGTGCAGAAGCTTTCTTT
TRBV15	.	many	TRBJ1-6	CATSRERERSPLHF	TGTGCCACCAGCCGAGAGAGGGAACGCTCACCCCTCCACTTT
TRBV7-6	TRBD2	many	TRBJ2-7	CASSLGSGVSYEQYF	TGTGCCAGCAGCTTAGGGAGCGGGGTTTCCTACGAGCAGTACTTC
TRBV5-4	TRBD1	.	TRBJ1-1	CASSLRWGTGGAGNTEAFF	TGTGCCAGCAGCTTGAGGTGGGGGACAGGGGGCGCGGGAAACACTGAAGCTTTCTTT
TRBV6-2/TRBV6-3	.	.	TRBJ1-5	CASQGDSNQPQHF	TGTGCCAGCCAAGGGGACTCCAATCAGCCCCAGCATTTT
TRBV20-1	TRBD1	.	TRBJ2-3	CSAPPGGRSTDTQYF	TGCAGTGCTCCCCCAGGGGGCCGAAGCACAGATACGCAGTATTTT
TRBV15	.	many	TRBJ2-3	CATSRGDSFTDTQYF	TGTGCCACCAGCAGAGGGGACTCCTTCACAGATACGCAGTATTTT
TRBV20-1	.	.	TRBJ1-1	CSELGNTEAFF	TGCAGTGAATTAGGGAACACTGAAGCTTTCTTT
TRBV7-8	.	.	TRBJ2-1	CASSLDAGNEQFF	TGTGCCAGCAGCTTAGACGCAGGGAATGAGCAGTTCTTC
TRBV6-1	.	many	TRBJ1-1	CASSYPDTEAFF	TGTGCCAGCAGCTACCCGGACACTGAAGCTTTCTTT
TRBV7-2	TRBD2	few	TRBJ2-3	CASSGQRERADTQYF	TGTGCCAGCAGCGGGCAGCGGGAGAGGGCAGATACGCAGTATTTT
TRBV20-1	TRBD2	.	TRBJ2-7	CSARVLAGPYEQYF	TGCAGTGCTAGAGTATTAGCGGGTCCCTACGAGCAGTACTTC
TRBV20-1	.	many	TRBJ2-7	CSATAGGTTSYEQYF	TGCAGTGCTACCGCCGGGGGGACAACTAGCTACGAGCAGTACTTC
TRBV29-1	.	few	TRBJ2-2	CSAMGPNTGELFF	TGCAGCGCTATGGGACCGAACACCGGGGAGCTGTTTTTT
TRBV18	.	many	TRBJ2-1	CASSPPRDNSYNEQFF	TGTGCCAGCTCACCACCTAGGGACAACTCCTACAATGAGCAGTTCTTC
TRBV6-5	TRBD1	few	TRBJ1-4	CASSYPTGGVEKLFF	TGTGCCAGCAGTTACCCTACAGGGGGGGTTGAAAAACTGTTTTTT
TRBV20-1	TRBD2	many	TRBJ2-1	CSARPPGTSPEQFF	TGCAGTGCTAGACCCCCTGGGACTAGCCCTGAGCAGTTCTTC
TRBV24-1	TRBD2	.	TRBJ2-1	CATSAPGGGRAAEQFF	TGTGCCACCAGTGCTCCCGGTGGGGGGAGGGCCGCTGAGCAGTTCTTC
TRBV4-1	.	few	TRBJ1-2	CASSQVGGRGYTF	TGCGCCAGCAGCCAAGTCGGGGGCCGTGGCTACACCTTC
TRBV30	.	many	TRBJ2-3	CAWRPQWSSGYTDTQYF	TGTGCCTGGAGGCCTCAATGGAGTAGCGGATACACAGATACGCAGTATTTT
TRBV28	.	few	TRBJ1-5	CASSQDILPYSNQPQHF	TGTGCCAGCAGTCAAGACATCCTACCATATAGCAATCAGCCCCAGCATTTT
TRBV27	TRBD1	many	TRBJ1-1	CASTEGAVAFF	TGTGCCAGCACCGAGGGGGCGGTGGCTTTCTTT
TRBV30	.	.	TRBJ1-2	CAWKIVTGRNYGYTF	TGTGCCTGGAAAATAGTAACGGGGAGAAACTATGGCTACACCTTC
TRBV9	.	.	TRBJ2-7	CASSAPGGNEQYF	TGTGCCAGCAGCGCACCGGGGGGCAACGAGCAGTACTTC
TRBV7-9	.	.	TRBJ1-4	CASSNTGGKLFF	TGTGCCAGCAGCAACACGGGGGGAAAACTGTTTTTT
TRBV6-6	.	few	TRBJ1-6	CASSYVGDNSPLHF	TGTGCCAGCAGTTACGTAGGGGACAATTCACCCCTCCACTTT
TRBV20-1	.	.	TRBJ2-2	CSARERGNTGELFF	TGCAGTGCTAGAGAGCGGGGGAACACCGGGGAGCTGTTTTTT
TRBV29-1	TRBD2	many	TRBJ2-1	CSVGTSDYSYNEQFF	TGCAGCGTGGGGACTAGCGACTACTCCTACAATGAGCAGTTCTTC
TRBV3-1	.	many	TRBJ1-6	CASSQGTPSLTSPLHF	TGTGCCAGCAGCCAAGGGACGCCCAGCCTGACTTCACCCCTCCACTTT
TRBV5-1	.	few	TRBJ2-1	CASSLVRITYNEQFF	TGCGCCAGCAGCTTGGTTAGGATAACCTACAATGAGCAGTTCTTC
TRBV12-3/TRBV12-4	TRBD1	many	TRBJ1-1	CASSLRTGPNTEAFF	TGTGCCAGCAGTTTACGGACAGGGCCCAACACTGAAGCTTTCTTT
TRBV4-1	TRBD1	.	TRBJ2-7	CASSQEGDRGYEQYF	TGCGCCAGCAGCCAAGAAGGGGACAGGGGGTACGAGCAGTACTTC
TRBV20-1	.	few	TRBJ1-4	CSAGGTLRGTNEKLFF	TGCAGTGCTGGGGGGACCCTACGAGGAACTAATGAAAAACTGTTTTTT